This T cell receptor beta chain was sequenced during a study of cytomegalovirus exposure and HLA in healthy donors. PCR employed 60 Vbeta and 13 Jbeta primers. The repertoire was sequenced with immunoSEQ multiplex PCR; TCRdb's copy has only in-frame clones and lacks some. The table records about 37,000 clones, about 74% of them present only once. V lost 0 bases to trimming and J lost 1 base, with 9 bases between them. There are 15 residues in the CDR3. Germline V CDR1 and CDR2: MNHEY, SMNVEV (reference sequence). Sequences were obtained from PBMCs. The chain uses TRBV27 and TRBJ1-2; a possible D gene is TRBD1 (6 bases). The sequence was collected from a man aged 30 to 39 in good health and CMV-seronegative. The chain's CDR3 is CASSLSRTVNYGYTF. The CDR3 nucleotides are TGTGCCAGCAGTTTATCTAGGACAGTTAACTATGGCTACACCTTC.